This T cell receptor (beta chain) is drawn from a study of blood T cell repertoires in COVID-19. The assay was immunoSEQ multiplex PCR, and TCRdb's table has in-frame clones only and misses some. The table has under 300,000 clones, roughly 88% seen once. Unmatched junction bases numbered 8, after V lost 4 bases and J lost 0 bases. The CDR3 is made up of 17 amino acids. Germline values: CDR1 SGHNT, CDR2 YENEEA. Across 20 to 25 US areas, participants ranged in age from 18 to 89 years. Sequencing input: PBMCs or T cells enriched from blood (not recorded which). J is TRBJ2-3 and V is TRBV11-3, with 9 bases identical to TRBD1. The sequence derives from a woman between 50 and 59 years old who had recovered from COVID-19. CDR3 coding DNA: TGTGCCAGCAGCTCTCCTGACAGGGGGAGTAGCACAGATACGCAGTATTTT. Translating gives CASSSPDRGSSTDTQYF.